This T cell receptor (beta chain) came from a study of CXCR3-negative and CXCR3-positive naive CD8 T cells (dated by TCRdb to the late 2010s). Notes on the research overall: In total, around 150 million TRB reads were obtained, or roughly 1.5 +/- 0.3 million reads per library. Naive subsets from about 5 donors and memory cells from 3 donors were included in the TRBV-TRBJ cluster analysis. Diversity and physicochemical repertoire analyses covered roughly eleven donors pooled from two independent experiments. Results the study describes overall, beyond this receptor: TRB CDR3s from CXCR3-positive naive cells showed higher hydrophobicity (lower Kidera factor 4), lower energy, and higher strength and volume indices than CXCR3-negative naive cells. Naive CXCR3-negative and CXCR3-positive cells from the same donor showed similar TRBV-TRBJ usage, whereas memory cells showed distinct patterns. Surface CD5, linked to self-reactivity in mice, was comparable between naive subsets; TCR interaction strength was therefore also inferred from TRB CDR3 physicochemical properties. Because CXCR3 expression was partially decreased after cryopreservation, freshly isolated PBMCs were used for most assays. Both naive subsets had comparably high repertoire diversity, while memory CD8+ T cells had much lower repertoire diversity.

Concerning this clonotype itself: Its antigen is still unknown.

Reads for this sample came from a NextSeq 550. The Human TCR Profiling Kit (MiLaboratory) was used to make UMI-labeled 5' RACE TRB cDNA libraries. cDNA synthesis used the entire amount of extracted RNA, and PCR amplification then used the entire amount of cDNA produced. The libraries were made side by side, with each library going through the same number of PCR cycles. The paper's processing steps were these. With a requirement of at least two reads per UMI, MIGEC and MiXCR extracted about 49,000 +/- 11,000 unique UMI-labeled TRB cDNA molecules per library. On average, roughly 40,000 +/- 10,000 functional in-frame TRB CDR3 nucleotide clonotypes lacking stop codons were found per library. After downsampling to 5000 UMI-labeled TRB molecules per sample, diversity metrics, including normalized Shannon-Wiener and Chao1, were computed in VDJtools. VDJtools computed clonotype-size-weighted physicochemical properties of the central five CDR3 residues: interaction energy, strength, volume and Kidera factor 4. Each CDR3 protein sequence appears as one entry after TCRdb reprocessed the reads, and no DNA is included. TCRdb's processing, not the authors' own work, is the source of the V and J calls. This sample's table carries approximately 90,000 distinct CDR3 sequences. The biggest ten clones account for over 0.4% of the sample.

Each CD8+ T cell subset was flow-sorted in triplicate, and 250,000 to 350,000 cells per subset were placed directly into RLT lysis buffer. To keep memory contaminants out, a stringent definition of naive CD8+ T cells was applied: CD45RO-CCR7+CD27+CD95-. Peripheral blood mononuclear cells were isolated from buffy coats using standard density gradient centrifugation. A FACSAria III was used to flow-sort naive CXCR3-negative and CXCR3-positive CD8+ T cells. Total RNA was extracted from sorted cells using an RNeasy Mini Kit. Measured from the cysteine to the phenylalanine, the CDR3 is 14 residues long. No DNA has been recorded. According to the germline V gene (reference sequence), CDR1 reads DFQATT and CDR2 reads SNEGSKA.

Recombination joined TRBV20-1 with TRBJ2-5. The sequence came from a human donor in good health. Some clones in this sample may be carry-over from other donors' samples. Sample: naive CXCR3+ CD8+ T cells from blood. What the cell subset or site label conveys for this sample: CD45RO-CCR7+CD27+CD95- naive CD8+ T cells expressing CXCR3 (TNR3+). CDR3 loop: CSARDRLARETQYF.